This is a list of T cell receptor beta chains from one sample in a study of cytomegalovirus exposure and HLA in healthy donors. This table comes from immunoSEQ multiplex PCR, and its TCRdb copy is limited to in-frame clones, with some not included. The table shows over 100,000 clones, with roughly 63% occurring only once. The sample taken for sequencing was PBMCs. These receptors were obtained from a man aged 40-55 years in good health and CMV-seropositive. CDR3s include the opening cysteine and the closing phenylalanine or tryptophan. D genes are given only for firm matches. Size tells how often a clone was seen (once, few, many) or the class of an expanded clone, and some rows leave it out.

CDR3nt	CDR3aa	j_gene	abundance	v_gene	d_gene
TGTGCCAGCAGCTCGCCCTCACGTAGCGGACCGTACAATGAGCAGTTCTTC	CASSSPSRSGPYNEQFF	TRBJ2-1	once	TRBV7-9	-
TGTGCCAGCAGCGTAGAGGCGGGGGCGCACAATGAGCAGTTCTTC	CASSVEAGAHNEQFF	TRBJ2-1	-	TRBV9	-
TGTGCCAGCAGTGAAAGCAACGGGGGGGCGTGGAATGAGCAGTTCTTC	CASSESNGGAWNEQFF	TRBJ2-1	-	TRBV2	TRBD2
TGCGCCAGCAGCCTTTTTCTCTCTTACACTGAAGCTTTCTTT	CASSLFLSYTEAFF	TRBJ1-1	-	TRBV4-1	-
TGTGCCAGCAGTTACAGACACGTCAACTATGGCTACACCTTC	CASSYRHVNYGYTF	TRBJ1-2	few	TRBV6-5	-
TGTGCCAGCAGCGGGGGGGGGACTAGATCCAATGAGCAGTTCTTC	CASSGGGTRSNEQFF	TRBJ2-1	-	TRBV9	TRBD2
TGTGCCAGCAGCGGTACAGGGTCCAATCAGCCCCAGCATTTT	CASSGTGSNQPQHF	TRBJ1-5	-	TRBV7-2	-
TGTGCCAGCAGCTTTCTTCGACAGGGGGCGCGGGGCACAGATACGCAGTATTTT	CASSFLRQGARGTDTQYF	TRBJ2-3	-	TRBV7-6	TRBD1
TGTGCCAGCAGCCCTCCTCCCCACAGGACGACCTACGAGCAGTACTTC	CASSPPPHRTTYEQYF	TRBJ2-7	-	TRBV28	-
TGTGCCAGCAGTTTAAATCGACAGGGAACCTACGAGCAGTACTTC	CASSLNRQGTYEQYF	TRBJ2-7	-	TRBV6-1	TRBD1
TGTGCAAGTCGCTGCCAGACAGGGGCGCGGGAAAAACTATTTTTT	CASRCQTGAREKLFF	TRBJ1-4	-	TRBV12-2	-
TGTGCCAGCAGTTTATCCCCTCCGACAGGGAGATCTAACAATGAGCAGTTCTTC	CASSLSPPTGRSNNEQFF	TRBJ2-1	few	TRBV27	TRBD1
TGTGCCAGCAGTACACCGACACCCGGGGAGGGTGAGCAGTTCTTC	CASSTPTPGEGEQFF	TRBJ2-1	-	TRBV28	TRBD2
TGTGCCAGCAGCCAAGATCTTAGTGGAGGCTACGAGCAGTACTTC	CASSQDLSGGYEQYF	TRBJ2-7	-	TRBV4-2	-
TGCACTGGAAGTCGAGACAGGGGGCCCTCCCTGGCAGATACGCAGTATTTT	CTGSRDRGPSLADTQYF	TRBJ2-3	few	TRBV29-1	TRBD1
TGTGCCAGCAAAAAACCGGGACAGGGGGCTTACGAGCAGTACTTC	CASKKPGQGAYEQYF	TRBJ2-7	few	TRBV28	TRBD1
TGTGCCAGCAGTCGGACAGGGAACACCGGGGAGCTGTTTTTT	CASSRTGNTGELFF	TRBJ2-2	once	TRBV27	TRBD1
TGTGCCAGCAGTTACCGGGGTGGGGGCTACGAGCAGTACTTC	CASSYRGGGYEQYF	TRBJ2-7	-	TRBV6-5	-
TGCGCCAGCAGTGAGTCACGCGGACTCGGCACAGATACGCAGTATTTT	CASSESRGLGTDTQYF	TRBJ2-3	-	TRBV10-1	-
TGTGCCAGCGGCCCACGAGAGACCCAGTACTTC	CASGPRETQYF	TRBJ2-5	few	TRBV7-9	-
TGCGCCAGCAGCCAAGAGGGGACTAGCGGGTTGAGCTCCTACAATGAGCAGTTCTTC	CASSQEGTSGLSSYNEQFF	TRBJ2-1	-	TRBV4-1	TRBD2
TGCAGCGTTGTTTTCCAGGGGAGTTTAGGCTACACCTTC	CSVVFQGSLGYTF	TRBJ1-2	-	TRBV29-1	-
TGTGCCAGCAGTTACTCTAGCGGGGGCCTCTACGAGCAGTACTTC	CASSYSSGGLYEQYF	TRBJ2-7	few	TRBV6-5	TRBD2
TGTGCCAGCAGGAGGACATTCCAAGAGACCCAGTACTTC	CASRRTFQETQYF	TRBJ2-5	-	TRBV5-4	-
TGTGCCAGCAGCCAAGGTGACAGTGGTTCTAACCCCCTCCACTTT	CASSQGDSGSNPLHF	TRBJ1-6	few	TRBV4-2	-
TGTGCCAGCAGTCCCCGACTAGCGGGGGGGCATGATACGCAGTATTTT	CASSPRLAGGHDTQYF	TRBJ2-3	few	TRBV27	TRBD2
TGTGCCAGCAGCTCCGACAGACAAGCCTACGAGCAGTACTTC	CASSSDRQAYEQYF	TRBJ2-7	-	TRBV6-5	-
TGTGCCAGCAGCTTAGGGCTAGCGGGAGAAACCGGGGAGCTGTTTTTT	CASSLGLAGETGELFF	TRBJ2-2	-	TRBV11-2	TRBD2
TGTGCCAGCAGTTCCGACTCAGGGTTGATTGGGGAGACCCAGTACTTC	CASSSDSGLIGETQYF	TRBJ2-5	-	TRBV27	-
TGTGCCAGTTTTACAGGGGTGGAGGAGACCCAGTACTTC	CASFTGVEETQYF	TRBJ2-5	-	TRBV6-5	TRBD1
TGTGCCATCAGTGAGGCAGGGGGCTTAACCGGGGAGCTGTTTTTT	CAISEAGGLTGELFF	TRBJ2-2	-	TRBV10-3	TRBD1
TGTGCCAGCAGCTCACCGGGACAGGGACATGGCTACACCTTC	CASSSPGQGHGYTF	TRBJ1-2	-	TRBV5-4	TRBD1
TGTGCCAGCAGCGTATTTGGAGGGACAGTTGAAGAGACCCAGTACTTC	CASSVFGGTVEETQYF	TRBJ2-5	few	TRBV9	-
TGTGCCTGGAGTTCATGGGACAGGGGGGGCAATGAGCAGTTCTTC	CAWSSWDRGGNEQFF	TRBJ2-1	-	TRBV30	TRBD1
TGCGCCAGCAGTCAATCTGGCAGGGCCCCGGGGCCCCAGCATTTT	CASSQSGRAPGPQHF	TRBJ1-5	few	TRBV23-1	-
TGTGCCAGCAGTTACCCCAGACTATACGAGCAGTACTTC	CASSYPRLYEQYF	TRBJ2-7	-	TRBV6-6	-
TGCGCCAGCAAAAACCTACCAGGGGAGCTTGATGGCTACACCTTC	CASKNLPGELDGYTF	TRBJ1-2	-	TRBV5-1	-
TGTGCCAGCTCCCTCTTTGGGACAGGGGCCTTAATCTCCTACAATGAGCAGTTCTTC	CASSLFGTGALISYNEQFF	TRBJ2-1	-	TRBV18	TRBD1
TGTGCCAGCAGCTTAGATACGGGTGAGACCCAGTACTTC	CASSLDTGETQYF	TRBJ2-5	-	TRBV7-7	-
TGTGCCACCAGCAGAGCATCCCAGACCCAGTACTTC	CATSRASQTQYF	TRBJ2-5	-	TRBV15	-
TGTGCCAGCAGCTCCGGACAGGGGAACATTCAGTACTTC	CASSSGQGNIQYF	TRBJ2-4	-	TRBV7-9	TRBD1
TGTGCCAGCAGCTTAGTCCTAGCGGGGAACACAGATACGCAGTATTTT	CASSLVLAGNTDTQYF	TRBJ2-3	-	TRBV7-2	TRBD2